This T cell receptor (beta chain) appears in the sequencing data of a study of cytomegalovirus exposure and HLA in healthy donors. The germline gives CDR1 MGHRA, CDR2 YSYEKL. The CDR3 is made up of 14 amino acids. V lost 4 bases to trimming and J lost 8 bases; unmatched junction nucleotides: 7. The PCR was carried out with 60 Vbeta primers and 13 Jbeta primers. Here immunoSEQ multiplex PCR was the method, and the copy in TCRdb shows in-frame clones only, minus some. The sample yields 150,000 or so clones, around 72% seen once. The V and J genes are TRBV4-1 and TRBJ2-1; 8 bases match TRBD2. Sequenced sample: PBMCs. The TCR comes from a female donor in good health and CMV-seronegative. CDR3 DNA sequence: TGCGCCAGCAGCCCCAGGACTAGCAACGATGAGCAGTTCTTC. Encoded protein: CASSPRTSNDEQFF.